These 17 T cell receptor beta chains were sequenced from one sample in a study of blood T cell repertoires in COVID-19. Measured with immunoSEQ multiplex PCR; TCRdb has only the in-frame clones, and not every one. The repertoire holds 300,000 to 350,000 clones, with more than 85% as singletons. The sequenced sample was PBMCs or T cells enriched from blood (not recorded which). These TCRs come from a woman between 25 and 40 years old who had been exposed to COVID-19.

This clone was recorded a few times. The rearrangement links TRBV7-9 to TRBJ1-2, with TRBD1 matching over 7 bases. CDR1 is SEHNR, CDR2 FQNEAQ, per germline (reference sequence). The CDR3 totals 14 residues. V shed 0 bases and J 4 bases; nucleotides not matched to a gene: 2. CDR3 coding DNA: TGTGCCAGCAGCTTAGCAGGGGGCAGCTATGGCTACACCTTC. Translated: CASSLAGGSYGYTF.

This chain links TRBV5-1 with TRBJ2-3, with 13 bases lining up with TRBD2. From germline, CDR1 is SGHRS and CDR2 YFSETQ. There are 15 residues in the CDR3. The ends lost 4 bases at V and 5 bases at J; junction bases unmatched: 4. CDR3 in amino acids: CASSIGLAGEDTQYF. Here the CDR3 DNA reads TGCGCCAGCAGCATCGGACTAGCGGGGGAAGATACGCAGTATTTT.

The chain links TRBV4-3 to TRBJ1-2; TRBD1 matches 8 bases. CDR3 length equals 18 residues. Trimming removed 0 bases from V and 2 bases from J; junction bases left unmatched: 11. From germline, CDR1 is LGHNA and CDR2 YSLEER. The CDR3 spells CASSQDGLQGQGNYGYTF. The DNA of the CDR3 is TGCGCCAGCAGCCAAGATGGTCTACAAGGACAGGGCAACTATGGCTACACCTTC.

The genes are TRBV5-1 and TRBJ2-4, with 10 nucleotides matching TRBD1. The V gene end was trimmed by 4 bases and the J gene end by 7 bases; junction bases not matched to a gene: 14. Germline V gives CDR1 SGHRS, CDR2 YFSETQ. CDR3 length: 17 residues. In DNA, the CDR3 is TGCGCCAGCAGCGTCAAACCGGGACAGGGGTATGGTAACATTCAGTACTTC. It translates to CASSVKPGQGYGNIQYF.

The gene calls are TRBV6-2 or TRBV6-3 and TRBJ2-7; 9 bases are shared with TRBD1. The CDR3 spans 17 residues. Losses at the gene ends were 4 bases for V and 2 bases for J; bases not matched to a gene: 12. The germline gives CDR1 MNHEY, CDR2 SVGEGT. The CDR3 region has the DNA TGTGCCAGCAGTTTTCCAGGCGCCGGGACAGGGCCCTACGAGCAGTACTTC. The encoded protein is CASSFPGAGTGPYEQYF.

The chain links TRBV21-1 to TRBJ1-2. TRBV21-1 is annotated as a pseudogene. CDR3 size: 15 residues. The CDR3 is CASSPPPEGPYGYTF. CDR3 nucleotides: TGTGCCAGCAGCCCTCCCCCTGAGGGTCCCTATGGCTACACCTTC.

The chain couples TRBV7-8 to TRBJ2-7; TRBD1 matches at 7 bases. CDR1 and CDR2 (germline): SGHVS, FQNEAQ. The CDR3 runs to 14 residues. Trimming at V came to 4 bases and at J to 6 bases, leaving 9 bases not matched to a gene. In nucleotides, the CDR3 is TGTGCCAGCAGCTGGAACACAGGGGAAGCCGAGCAGTACTTC. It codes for CASSWNTGEAEQYF.

The CDR3 here is CASRVFTSGAYNEQFF. Here the CDR3 DNA reads TGTGCCAGCAGGGTATTTACTAGCGGGGCTTACAATGAGCAGTTCTTC. This chain uses TRBV2 with TRBJ2-1; 10 nucleotides align to TRBD2. V trimming: 6 bases; J trimming: 4 bases; junction bases outside the gene matches: 9. In germline, CDR1 is SNHLY, CDR2 FYNNEI. There are 16 residues in the CDR3.

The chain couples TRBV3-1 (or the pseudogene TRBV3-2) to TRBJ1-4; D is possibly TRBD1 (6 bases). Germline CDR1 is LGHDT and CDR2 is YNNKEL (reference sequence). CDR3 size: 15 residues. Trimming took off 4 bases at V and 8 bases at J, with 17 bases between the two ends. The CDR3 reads CASSPSTGSYEKLFF. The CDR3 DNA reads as TGTGCCAGCAGCCCATCAACAGGGAGTTACGAAAAACTGTTTTTT.

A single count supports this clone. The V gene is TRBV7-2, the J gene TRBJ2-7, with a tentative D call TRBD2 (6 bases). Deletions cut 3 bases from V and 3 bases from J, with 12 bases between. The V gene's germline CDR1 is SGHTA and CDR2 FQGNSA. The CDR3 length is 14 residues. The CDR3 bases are TGTGCCAGCAGCTTTTTCGCGGGGTTCTACGAGCAGTACTTC. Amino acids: CASSFFAGFYEQYF. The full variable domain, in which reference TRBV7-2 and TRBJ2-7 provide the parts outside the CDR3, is GAGVSQSPSNKVTEKGKDVELRCDPISGHTALYWYRQSLGQGLEFLIYFQGNSAPDKSGLPSDRFSAERTGGSVSTLTIQRTQQEDSAVYLCASSFFAGFYEQYFGPGTRLTVT.

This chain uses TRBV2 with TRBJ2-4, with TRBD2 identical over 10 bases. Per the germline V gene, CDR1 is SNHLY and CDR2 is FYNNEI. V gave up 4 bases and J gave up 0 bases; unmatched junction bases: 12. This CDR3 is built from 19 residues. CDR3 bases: TGTGCCAGCAGTGGGCTAGCGGGGGAGCTTACAATAGCCAAAAACATTCAGTACTTC. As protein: CASSGLAGELTIAKNIQYF.

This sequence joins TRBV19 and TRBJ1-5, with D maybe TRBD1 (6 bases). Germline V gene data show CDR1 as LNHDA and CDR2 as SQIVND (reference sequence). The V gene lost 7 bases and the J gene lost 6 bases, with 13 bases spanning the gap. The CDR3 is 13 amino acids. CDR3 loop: CASNRELGQPQHF. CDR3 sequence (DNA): TGTGCCAGTAACAGGGAATTGGGTCAGCCCCAGCATTTT.

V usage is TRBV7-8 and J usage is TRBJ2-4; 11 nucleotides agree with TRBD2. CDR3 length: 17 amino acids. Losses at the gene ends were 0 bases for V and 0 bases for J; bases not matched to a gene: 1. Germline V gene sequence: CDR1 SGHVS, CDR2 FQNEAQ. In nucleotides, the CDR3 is TGTGCCAGCAGCTTAGCACTAGCGGGGGAAGCCAAAAACATTCAGTACTTC. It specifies CASSLALAGEAKNIQYF.

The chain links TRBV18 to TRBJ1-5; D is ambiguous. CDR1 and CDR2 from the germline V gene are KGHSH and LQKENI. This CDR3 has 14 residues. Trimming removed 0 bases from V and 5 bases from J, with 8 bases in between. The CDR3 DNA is TGTGCCAGCTCACCACCGGGAGGGTATCAGCCCCAGCATTTT. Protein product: CASSPPGGYQPQHF.

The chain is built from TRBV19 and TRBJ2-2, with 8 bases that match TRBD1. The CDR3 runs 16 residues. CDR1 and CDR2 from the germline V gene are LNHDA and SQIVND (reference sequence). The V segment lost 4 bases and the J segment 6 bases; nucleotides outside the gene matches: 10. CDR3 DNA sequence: TGTGCCAGTAGTACCCGGACAGGGCTTGTTCCCGGGGAGCTGTTTTTT. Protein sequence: CASSTRTGLVPGELFF.

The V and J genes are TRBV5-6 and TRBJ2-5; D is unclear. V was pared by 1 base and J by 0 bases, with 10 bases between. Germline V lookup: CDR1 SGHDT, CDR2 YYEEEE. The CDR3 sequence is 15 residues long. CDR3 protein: CASSLKLLYQETQYF. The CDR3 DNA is TGTGCCAGCAGCTTGAAACTCCTGTACCAAGAGACCCAGTACTTC.

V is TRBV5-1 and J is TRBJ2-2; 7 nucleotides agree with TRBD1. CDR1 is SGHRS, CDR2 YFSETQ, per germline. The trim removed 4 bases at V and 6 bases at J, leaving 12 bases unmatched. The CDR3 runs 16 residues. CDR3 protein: CASSMLTGSGAGELFF. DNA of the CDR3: TGCGCCAGCAGCATGCTGACAGGGAGCGGTGCCGGGGAGCTGTTTTTT.